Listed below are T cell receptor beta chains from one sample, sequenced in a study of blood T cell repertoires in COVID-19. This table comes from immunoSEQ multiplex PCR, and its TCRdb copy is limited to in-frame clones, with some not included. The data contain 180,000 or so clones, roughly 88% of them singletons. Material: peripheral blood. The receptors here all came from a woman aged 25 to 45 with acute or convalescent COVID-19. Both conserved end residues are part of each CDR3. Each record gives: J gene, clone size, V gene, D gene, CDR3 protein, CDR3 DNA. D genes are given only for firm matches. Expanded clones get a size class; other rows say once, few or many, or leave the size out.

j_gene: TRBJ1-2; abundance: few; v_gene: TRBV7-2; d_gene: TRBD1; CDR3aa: CASSTPGTGLYGYTF; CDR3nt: TGTGCCAGCAGCACACCCGGGACAGGGCTCTATGGCTACACCTTC
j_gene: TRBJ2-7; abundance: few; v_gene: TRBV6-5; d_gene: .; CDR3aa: CASSSEEGVDEQYF; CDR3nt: TGTGCCAGCAGTTCCGAGGAGGGAGTTGACGAGCAGTACTTC
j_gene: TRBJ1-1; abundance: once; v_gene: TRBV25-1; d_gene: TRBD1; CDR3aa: CATRGGPQQAFF; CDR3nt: TGTGCCACCAGGGGGGGACCCCAGCAGGCTTTCTTT
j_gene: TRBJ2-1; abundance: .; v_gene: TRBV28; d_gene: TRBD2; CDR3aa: CASSDPSGSYGNEQFF; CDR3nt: TGTGCCAGCAGTGACCCTAGCGGGAGTTATGGGAATGAGCAGTTCTTC
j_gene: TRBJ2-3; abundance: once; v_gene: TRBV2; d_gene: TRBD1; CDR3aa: CASKDRVGRDTQYF; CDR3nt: TGTGCCAGCAAGGACAGGGTGGGTAGAGATACGCAGTATTTT
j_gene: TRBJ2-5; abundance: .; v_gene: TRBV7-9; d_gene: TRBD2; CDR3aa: CASIPTGGETQYF; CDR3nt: TGTGCCAGCATACCCACGGGAGGCGAGACCCAGTACTTC
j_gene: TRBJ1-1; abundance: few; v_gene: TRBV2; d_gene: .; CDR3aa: CASSEMAAEAFF; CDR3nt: TGTGCCAGCAGTGAGATGGCAGCTGAAGCTTTCTTT
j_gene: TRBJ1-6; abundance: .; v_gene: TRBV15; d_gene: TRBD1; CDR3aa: CATSREKTGGASSPLHF; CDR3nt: TGTGCCACCAGCAGAGAGAAAACAGGGGGCGCGAGTTCACCCCTCCACTTT
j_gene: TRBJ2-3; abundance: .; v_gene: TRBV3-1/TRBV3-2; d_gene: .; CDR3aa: CASSPWGASDTQYF; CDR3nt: TGTGCCAGCAGCCCTTGGGGCGCATCCGATACGCAGTATTTT
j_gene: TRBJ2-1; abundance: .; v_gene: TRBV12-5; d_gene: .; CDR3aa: CASGLVQGGEQFF; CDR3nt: TGTGCTAGTGGTTTGGTCCAGGGAGGCGAGCAGTTCTTC
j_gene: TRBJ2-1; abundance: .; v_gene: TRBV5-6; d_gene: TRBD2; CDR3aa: CASTQTSGRQFF; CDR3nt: TGTGCCAGCACCCAGACTAGCGGGAGGCAGTTCTTC
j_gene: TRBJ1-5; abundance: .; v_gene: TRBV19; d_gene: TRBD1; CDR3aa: CASSYYPGTDQPQHF; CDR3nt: TGTGCCAGTAGCTATTACCCCGGGACAGATCAGCCCCAGCATTTT
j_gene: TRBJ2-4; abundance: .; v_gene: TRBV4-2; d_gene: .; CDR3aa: CASSQVLAGGAKNIQYF; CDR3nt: TGTGCCAGCAGCCAAGTCCTCGCCGGGGGAGCCAAAAACATTCAGTACTTC
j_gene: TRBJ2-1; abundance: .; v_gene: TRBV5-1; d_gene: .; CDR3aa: CASSLGGARGGDEQFF; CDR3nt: TGCGCCAGCAGCTTGGGCGGGGCCCGGGGTGGGGATGAGCAGTTCTTC
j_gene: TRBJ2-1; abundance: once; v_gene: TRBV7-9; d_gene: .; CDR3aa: CASGFPDEQFF; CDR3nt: TGTGCCAGCGGCTTCCCCGATGAGCAGTTCTTC